A single sample gave rise to the 15 T cell receptor beta chains below, sequenced in a study of T cells in Graves' hyperthyroidism and ophthalmopathy. Amplified regions were TCR beta CDR3 sequences from RNA transcripts. TCR CDR3 underwent first-round RT-PCR with the HTBI primer set. One entry per CDR3 protein results from TCRdb running MiXCR on the multiplex PCR reads. The table lists 330,000 or so distinct CDR3 sequences, 15% to 20% of them singletons. Input material: blood. These receptors originate from a woman between 40 and 50 years old with Graves' ophthalmopathy.

This clonotype has ten or more counts. The V call is TRBV12-3 or TRBV12-4, the J call TRBJ1-1; TRBD1 matches 8 bases. Trimming cost V 6 bases and J 6 bases; bases outside gene matches: 9. This CDR3 spans 14 amino acids. CDR3 residues: CASSLGQGRSEAFF. DNA of the CDR3: TGTGCCAGCAGCCTAGGACAGGGTCGATCTGAAGCTTTCTTT.

Many counts were recorded for this clonotype. The genes are TRBV4-3 and TRBJ1-6, with 9 bases aligning to TRBD1. Germline assignment: CDR1 LGHNA and CDR2 YSLEER. The V segment lost 3 bases and the J segment 5 bases; nucleotides outside the gene matches: 2. This CDR3 spans 15 amino acids. DNA for the CDR3: TGCGCCAGCAGCCACCGACAGGGGGATAATTCACCCCTCCACTTT. Protein sequence: CASSHRQGDNSPLHF.

On this clonotype itself: One end of the junction fails to match germline, which may point to a read error. V is TRBV6-1 and J is TRBJ1-2; 7 bases align to TRBD1. The length of the CDR3 is 13 residues. Germline CDR1 and CDR2: MNHNS and SASEGT. CDR3 region: CASGVRDRAGYIF. The CDR3 nucleotides are TGTGCCAGCGGGGTACGCGACAGGGCTGGCTACATCTTC.

This clonotype was detected many times. This sequence joins TRBV20-1 and TRBJ1-2; D remains unclear. Trimming shortened V by 3 bases and J by 8 bases, and 13 bases separated the two germline ends. This CDR3 comprises 12 residues. Germline V gene data show CDR1 as DFQATT and CDR2 as SNEGSKA (reference sequence). The CDR3 nucleotides are TGCAGTGCTAGCCCGGGTGGGAGAGGCTACACCTTC. Translated: CSASPGGRGYTF.

Notes on this clonotype: Its ends do not fully match the called genes, so a read error is possible. Written as DNA, the CDR3 is TGTGCCAGAAGAGACAGGTCCAGGGAGACTCAGTACTTC. Protein: CARRDRSRETQYF. This chain links TRBV2 with TRBJ2-5; tentatively, D is TRBD1 (6 bases). Germline values: CDR1 SNHLY, CDR2 FYNNEI. This CDR3 region has 13 residues. The entire variable domain, with the rest obtained from reference TRBV2 and TRBJ2-5, is as follows: EPEVTQTPSHQVTQMGQEVILRCVPISNHLYFYWYRQILGQKVEFLVSFYNNEISEKSEIFDDQFSVERPDGSNFTLKIRSTKLEDSAMYFCARRDRSRETQYFGPGTRLLVL.

The V and J genes are TRBV6-1 and TRBJ2-7; D perhaps matches TRBD1 (7 bases). CDR3 length: 14 amino acids. The germline V gene encodes CDR1 MNHNS and CDR2 SASEGT. V dropped 7 bases and J dropped 6 bases, with 19 bases sitting between them. The CDR3 DNA sequence: TGTGCCAGCACGAGCAGATTCCAGGGGGGCGAGCAGTACTTC. Its translation is CASTSRFQGGEQYF.

This sequence joins TRBV20-1 and TRBJ2-5, with 11 bases that match TRBD1. The trim removed 6 bases at V and 6 bases at J, leaving 9 bases unmatched. The germline gives CDR1 DFQATT, CDR2 SNEGSKA (reference sequence). The CDR3 is 14 amino acids. CDR3 residues: CSATGQGALKTQYF. The CDR3 nucleotides read TGCAGTGCAACTGGACAGGGGGCGTTAAAGACCCAGTACTTC.

This clonotype was recorded at least ten times. The V gene is TRBV5-1, the J gene TRBJ2-2, with 11 bases identical to TRBD2. V was clipped by 7 bases and J by 1 base; unmatched bases: 3. Germline V gives CDR1 SGHRS, CDR2 YFSETQ. The CDR3 is 15 amino acids. The chain's CDR3 is CASGLAGLNTGELFF. CDR3 sequence (DNA): TGCGCCAGCGGACTAGCGGGCCTGAACACCGGGGAGCTGTTTTTT.

In regard to this clonotype: Since a much larger clone is just one base distant, this may be a read error. The V call is TRBV7-1, the J call TRBJ2-7, with D perhaps matching TRBD2 (10 bases). TRBV7-1 is sorted into the ORF group, with uncertain function. The CDR3 has 22 residues. The CDR3 sequence is CASSSWGQGLTLASGSPYEQHF. The CDR3, as DNA: TGTGCCAGCAGCTCATGGGGACAGGGCTTAACTCTGGCTAGCGGGAGTCCCTACGAGCAGCACTTC.

This clonotype was seen ten or more times. This chain connects TRBV6-5 to TRBJ1-1, with a tentative D call TRBD1 (5 bases). The germline gives CDR1 MNHEY, CDR2 SVGAGI. CDR3 length: 14 residues. V gave up 0 bases and J gave up 8 bases, with 13 bases separating them. This chain's CDR3 is CASSYSGQDGEAFF. The CDR3 DNA reads as TGTGCCAGCAGTTACTCGGGGCAGGACGGCGAAGCTTTCTTT.

This clonotype was seen at least ten times. V and J are TRBV5-1 and TRBJ2-1; TRBD2 agrees at 7 bases. The V gene end was trimmed by 4 bases and the J gene end by 0 bases; junction bases not matched to a gene: 7. This CDR3 is built from 16 residues. Germline assignment: CDR1 SGHRS and CDR2 YFSETQ. The DNA of the CDR3 is TGCGCCAGCAGCCTCGTAGCGGGCCGCTCCTACAATGAGCAGTTCTTC. Translating it yields CASSLVAGRSYNEQFF.

This clonotype was seen ten or more times. J is TRBJ2-5 and V is TRBV20-1, with TRBD2 matching 10 bases. J gave up 5 bases and V 2 bases, and 5 bases lay outside the gene matches. Looked up from germline, CDR1 is DFQATT and CDR2 is SNEGSKA (reference sequence). CDR3 length equals 14 residues. Here the CDR3 DNA reads TGCAGTGCTAGAATAGCGGGAGGTAGTGAGACCCAGTACTTC. Its protein product is CSARIAGGSETQYF.

There are many counts of this clonotype. The chain couples TRBV6-1 to TRBJ1-5; D remains ambiguous. CDR1 is MNHNS, CDR2 SASEGT, per germline. V lost 7 bases to trimming and J lost 5 bases, with 9 bases between them. This CDR3 is built from 12 residues. The CDR3 nucleotides are TGTGCCAGCAACATATTCGATCAGCCCCAGCATTTT. It codes for CASNIFDQPQHF.

As regards this clonotype: It may be a read error: a sequence one base away is much more abundant. This chain uses TRBV28 with TRBJ1-3; D is perhaps TRBD1 (5 bases). Per germline, CDR1 MDHEN and CDR2 SYDVKM. Trimming removed 11 bases at V and 3 bases at J, with 32 bases between. This CDR3 is 19 amino acids long. The CDR3 nucleotides are TGTGCCGCCATGGAGGACTTCATCCAGGCAGGGCGGTATGGAAACACCATATATTTT. This codes for CAAMEDFIQAGRYGNTIYF. Supplemented by reference TRBV28 and TRBJ1-3, the full variable domain reads DVKVTQSSRYLVKRTGEKVFLECVQDMDHENMFWYRQDPGLGLRLIYFSYDVKMKEKGDIPEGYSVSREKKERFSLILESASTNQTSMYLCAAMEDFIQAGRYGNTIYFGEGSWLTVV.

This clonotype has a count of ten or more. The V and J genes are TRBV10-1 and TRBJ1-1; no clear D gene. V was pared by 3 bases and J by 1 base, with 6 bases between. This CDR3 region has 13 residues. CDR1 is WNHNN and CDR2 is SYGVQD in the germline V gene (reference sequence). The CDR3 nucleotides read TGCGCCAGCAGTGAACAGCAGAACACTGAAGCTTTCTTT. Amino acid sequence: CASSEQQNTEAFF.